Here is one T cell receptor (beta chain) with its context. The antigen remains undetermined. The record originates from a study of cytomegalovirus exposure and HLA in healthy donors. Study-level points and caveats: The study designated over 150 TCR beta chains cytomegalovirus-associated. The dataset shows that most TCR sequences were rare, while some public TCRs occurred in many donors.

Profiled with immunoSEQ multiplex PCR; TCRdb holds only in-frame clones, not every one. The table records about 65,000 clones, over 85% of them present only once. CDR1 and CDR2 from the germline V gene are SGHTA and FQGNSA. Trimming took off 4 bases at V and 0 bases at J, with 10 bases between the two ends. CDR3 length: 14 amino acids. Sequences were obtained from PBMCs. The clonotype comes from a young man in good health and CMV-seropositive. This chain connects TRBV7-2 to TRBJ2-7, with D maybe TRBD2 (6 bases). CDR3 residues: CASSYGGSSYEQYF. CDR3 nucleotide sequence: TGTGCCAGCAGCTATGGGGGGAGCTCCTACGAGCAGTACTTC.